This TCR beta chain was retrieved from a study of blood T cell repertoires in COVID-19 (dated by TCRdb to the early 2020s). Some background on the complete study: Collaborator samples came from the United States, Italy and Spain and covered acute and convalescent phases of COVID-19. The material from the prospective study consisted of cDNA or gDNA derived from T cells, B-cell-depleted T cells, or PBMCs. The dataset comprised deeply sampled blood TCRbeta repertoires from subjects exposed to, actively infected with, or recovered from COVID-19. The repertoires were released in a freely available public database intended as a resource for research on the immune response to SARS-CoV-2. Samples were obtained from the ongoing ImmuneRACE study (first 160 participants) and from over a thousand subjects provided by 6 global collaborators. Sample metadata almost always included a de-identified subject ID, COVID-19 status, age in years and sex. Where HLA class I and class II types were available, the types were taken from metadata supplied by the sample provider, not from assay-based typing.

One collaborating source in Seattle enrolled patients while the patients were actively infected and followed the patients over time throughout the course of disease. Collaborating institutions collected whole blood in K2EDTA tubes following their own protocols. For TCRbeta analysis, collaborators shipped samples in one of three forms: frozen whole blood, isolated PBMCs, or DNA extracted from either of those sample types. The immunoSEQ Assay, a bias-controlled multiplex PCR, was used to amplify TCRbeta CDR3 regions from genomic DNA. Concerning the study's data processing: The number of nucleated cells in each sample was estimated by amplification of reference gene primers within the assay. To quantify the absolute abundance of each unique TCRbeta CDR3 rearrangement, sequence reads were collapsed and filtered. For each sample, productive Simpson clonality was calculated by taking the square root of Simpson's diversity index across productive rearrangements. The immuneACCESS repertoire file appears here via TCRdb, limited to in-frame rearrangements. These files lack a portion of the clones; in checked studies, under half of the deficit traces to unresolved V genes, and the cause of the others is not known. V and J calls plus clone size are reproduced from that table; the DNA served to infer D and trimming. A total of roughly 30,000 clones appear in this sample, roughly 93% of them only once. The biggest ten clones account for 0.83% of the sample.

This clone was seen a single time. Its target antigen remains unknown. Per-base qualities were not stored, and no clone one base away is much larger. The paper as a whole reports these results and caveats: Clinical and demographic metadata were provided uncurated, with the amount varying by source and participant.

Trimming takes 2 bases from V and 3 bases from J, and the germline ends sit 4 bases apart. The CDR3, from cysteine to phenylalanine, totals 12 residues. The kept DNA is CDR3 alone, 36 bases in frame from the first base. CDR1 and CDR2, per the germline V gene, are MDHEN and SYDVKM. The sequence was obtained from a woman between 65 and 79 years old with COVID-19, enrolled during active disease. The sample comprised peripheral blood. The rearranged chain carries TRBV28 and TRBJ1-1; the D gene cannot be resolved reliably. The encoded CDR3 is CASSLSDTEAFF. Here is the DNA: TGTGCCAGCAGTTTAAGCGACACTGAAGCTTTCTTT.